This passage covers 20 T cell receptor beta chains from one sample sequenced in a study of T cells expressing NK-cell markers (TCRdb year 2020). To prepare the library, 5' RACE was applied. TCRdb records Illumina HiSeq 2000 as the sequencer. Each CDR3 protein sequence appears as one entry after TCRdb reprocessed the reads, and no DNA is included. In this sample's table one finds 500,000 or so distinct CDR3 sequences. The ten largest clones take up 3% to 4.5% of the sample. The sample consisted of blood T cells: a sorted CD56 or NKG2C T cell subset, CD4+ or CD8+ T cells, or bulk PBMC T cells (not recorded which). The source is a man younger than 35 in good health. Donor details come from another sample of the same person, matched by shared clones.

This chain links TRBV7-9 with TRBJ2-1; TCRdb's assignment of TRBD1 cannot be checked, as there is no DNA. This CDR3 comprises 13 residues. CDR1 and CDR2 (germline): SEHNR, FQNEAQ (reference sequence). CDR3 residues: CASSPPVGNEQFF.

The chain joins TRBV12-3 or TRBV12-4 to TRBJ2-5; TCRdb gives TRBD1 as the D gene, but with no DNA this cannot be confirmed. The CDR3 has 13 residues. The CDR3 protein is CASSPDNQETQYF.

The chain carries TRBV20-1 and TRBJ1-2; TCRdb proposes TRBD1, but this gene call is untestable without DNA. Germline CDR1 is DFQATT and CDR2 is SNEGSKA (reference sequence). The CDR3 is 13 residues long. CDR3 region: CSASRDGGYGYTF.

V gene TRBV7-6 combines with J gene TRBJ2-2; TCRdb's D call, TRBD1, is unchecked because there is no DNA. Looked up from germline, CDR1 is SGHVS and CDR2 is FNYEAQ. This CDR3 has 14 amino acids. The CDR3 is CASSSDVKGGELFF.

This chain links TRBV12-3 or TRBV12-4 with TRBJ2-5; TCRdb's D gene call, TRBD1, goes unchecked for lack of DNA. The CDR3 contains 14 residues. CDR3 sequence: CASGLGQGTKTQYF.

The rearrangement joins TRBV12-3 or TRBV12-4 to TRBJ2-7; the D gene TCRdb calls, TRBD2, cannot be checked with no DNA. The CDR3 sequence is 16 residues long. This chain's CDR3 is CASSLGSRGLAYEQYF.

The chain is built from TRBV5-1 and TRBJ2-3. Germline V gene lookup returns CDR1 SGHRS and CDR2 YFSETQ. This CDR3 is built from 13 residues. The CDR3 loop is CASKVVRTDTQYF.

CDR3 amino acids: CASSFPSGIYNEQFF. The chain joins TRBV5-1 to TRBJ2-1; TCRdb reports TRBD2, a call that lacks DNA to check it against. The CDR3 loop spans 15 amino acids. Germline V lookup: CDR1 SGHRS, CDR2 YFSETQ.

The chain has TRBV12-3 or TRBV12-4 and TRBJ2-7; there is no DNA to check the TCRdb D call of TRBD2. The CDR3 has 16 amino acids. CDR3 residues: CATSTGTSAKLYEQYF.

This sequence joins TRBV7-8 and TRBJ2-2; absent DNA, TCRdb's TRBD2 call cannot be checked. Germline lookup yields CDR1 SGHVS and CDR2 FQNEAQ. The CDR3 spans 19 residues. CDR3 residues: CASSLEVAGVHGLAGELFF.

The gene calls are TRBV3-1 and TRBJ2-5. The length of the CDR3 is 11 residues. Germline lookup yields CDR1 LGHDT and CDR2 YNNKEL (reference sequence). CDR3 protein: CASSSWATQYF.

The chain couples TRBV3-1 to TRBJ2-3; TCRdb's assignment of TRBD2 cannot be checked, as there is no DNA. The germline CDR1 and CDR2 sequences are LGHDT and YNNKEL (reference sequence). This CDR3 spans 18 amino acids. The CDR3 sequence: CASSQGLAGGPDTDTQYF.

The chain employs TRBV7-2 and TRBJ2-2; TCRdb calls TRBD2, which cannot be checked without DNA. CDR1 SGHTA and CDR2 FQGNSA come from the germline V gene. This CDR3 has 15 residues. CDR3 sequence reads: CASSPSPENTGELFF.

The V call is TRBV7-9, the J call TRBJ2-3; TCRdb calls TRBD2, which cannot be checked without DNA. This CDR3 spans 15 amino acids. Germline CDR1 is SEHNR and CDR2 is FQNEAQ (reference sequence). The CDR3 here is CASSPGTSGIMAQYF. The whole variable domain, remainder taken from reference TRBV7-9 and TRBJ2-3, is DTGVSQNPRHKITKRGQNVTFRCDPISEHNRLYWYRQTLGQGPEFLTYFQNEAQLEKSRLLSDRFSAERPKGSFSTLEIQRTEQGDSAMYLCASSPGTSGIMAQYFGPGTRLTVL.

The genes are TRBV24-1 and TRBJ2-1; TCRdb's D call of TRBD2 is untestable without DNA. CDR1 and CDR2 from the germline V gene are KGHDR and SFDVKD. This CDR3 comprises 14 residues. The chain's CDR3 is CATSGGIGQGGQFF.

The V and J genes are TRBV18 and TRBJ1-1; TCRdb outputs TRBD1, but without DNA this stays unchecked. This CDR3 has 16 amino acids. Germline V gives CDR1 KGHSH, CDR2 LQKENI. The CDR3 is CASSPGTGGVDTEAFF.

The CDR3 loop is CASSTYSEQFF. The rearrangement joins TRBV3-1 to TRBJ2-1. This CDR3 has 11 residues. Germline V lookup: CDR1 LGHDT, CDR2 YNNKEL (reference sequence).

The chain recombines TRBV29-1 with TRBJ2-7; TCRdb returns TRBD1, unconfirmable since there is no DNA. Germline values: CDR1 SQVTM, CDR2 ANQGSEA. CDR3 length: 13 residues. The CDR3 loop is CSVEDVQGTEQYF.

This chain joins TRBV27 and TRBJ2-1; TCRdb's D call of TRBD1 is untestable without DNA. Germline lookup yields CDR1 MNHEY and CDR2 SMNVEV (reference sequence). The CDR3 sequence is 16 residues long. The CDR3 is CASSLADRASYNEQFF.

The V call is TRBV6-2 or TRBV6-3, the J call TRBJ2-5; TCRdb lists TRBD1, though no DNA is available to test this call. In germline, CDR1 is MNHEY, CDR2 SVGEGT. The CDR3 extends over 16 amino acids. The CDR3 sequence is CASSYAPPSGVETQYF.